The 22 T cell receptor beta chains given below trace back to one sample, sequenced in a study of T-cell memory formation after mild COVID-19. Via MiXCR, TCRdb re-called the 5' RACE reads, giving one row per CDR3 protein. The sample records about 290,000 distinct CDR3 sequences, approximately 18% being singletons. The sample consisted of PBMCs or a T cell subset sorted from them (not recorded which). The receptors shown here come from a man aged 18 to 30 who had mild COVID-19 (a few samples of this study predate the infection). Cell type and time point are not known.

The chain has TRBV24-1 and TRBJ2-3; D remains ambiguous. Germline assignment: CDR1 KGHDR and CDR2 SFDVKD. The CDR3 is 14 amino acids. V lost 5 bases and J lost 6, with 14 bases in between. The CDR3 region has the DNA TGTGCCACCAGTGGTGGGCAGACGTCGGATACGCAGTATTTT. Encoded protein: CATSGGQTSDTQYF.

The rearrangement uses TRBV28 and TRBJ2-7; 13 bases fit TRBD2. V shed 4 bases and J 4 bases; nucleotides not matched to a gene: 4. Germline V gene sequence: CDR1 MDHEN, CDR2 SYDVKM. This CDR3 comprises 15 residues. CDR3 in amino acids: CASSSPGLAGYEQYV. The DNA for the CDR3 is TGTGCCAGCAGTTCACCGGGACTAGCGGGGTACGAGCAGTACGTC.

This clonotype was found a few times. The chain links TRBV20-1 to TRBJ2-3; perhaps TRBD2 as D (6 bases). Germline lookup yields CDR1 DFQATT and CDR2 SNEGSKA (reference sequence). This CDR3 contains 15 residues. The V gene lost 0 bases and the J gene lost 4 bases, with 14 bases spanning the gap. The chain's CDR3 is CSARDRDSGADTQYF. DNA for the CDR3: TGCAGTGCTAGAGACCGGGACTCCGGCGCAGATACGCAGTATTTT.

The V gene is TRBV18, the J gene TRBJ1-3; D not resolved. V lost 3 bases and J 0 bases, leaving 18 bases between the germline ends. The germline V gene encodes CDR1 KGHSH and CDR2 LQKENI. This CDR3 region has 18 residues. As DNA, the CDR3 is TGTGCCAGCTCACCCAATCCGTCCAGGTCCCCCTCTGGAAACACCATATATTTT. Translated: CASSPNPSRSPSGNTIYF.

In this sample, this clonotype turned up many times. The chain employs TRBV4-3 and TRBJ2-7; the D is unclear. Deletions cut 1 base from V and 0 bases from J, with 7 bases between. The CDR3 is 14 residues long. The germline gives CDR1 LGHNA, CDR2 YSLEER. As DNA, the CDR3 is TGCGCCAGCAGCCAAGGGGCCAGCTCCTACGAGCAGTACGTC. It translates to CASSQGASSYEQYV.

The chain couples TRBV20-1 to TRBJ1-6; D perhaps matches TRBD1 (6 bases). CDR3 length: 16 residues. Trimming took off 3 bases at V and 1 base at J, with 13 bases between the two ends. The germline V gene has CDR1 DFQATT and CDR2 SNEGSKA (reference sequence). CDR3 nucleotide sequence: TGCAGTGCTAGCTCAGGGGTTGGTTCCTATAATTCACCCCTCCACTTT. This translates into CSASSGVGSYNSPLHF.

V and J are TRBV7-9 and TRBJ2-1; maybe TRBD2 (6 bases). Germline V gene data show CDR1 as SEHNR and CDR2 as FQNEAQ (reference sequence). The CDR3 is made up of 14 amino acids. The V gene lost 0 bases and the J gene lost 15 bases, with 18 bases spanning the gap. Here the CDR3 reads CASSLAGGVGGWFF. DNA for the CDR3: TGTGCCAGCAGCTTAGCAGGAGGGGTCGGCGGTTGGTTCTTC.

This chain connects TRBV27 to TRBJ2-7; D unresolved. Trimming left V 0 bases short and J 12 bases short, with 15 bases between. CDR1 is MNHEY, CDR2 SMNVEV, per germline (reference sequence). This CDR3 spans 13 amino acids. The DNA for the CDR3 is TGTGCCAGCAGTTTATCGATCACGGGTTCGTGGTACTTC. Amino acids: CASSLSITGSWYF.

The V gene is TRBV4-1, the J gene TRBJ2-2; D not resolved. CDR3 size: 14 residues. CDR1 is MGHRA and CDR2 is YSYEKL in the germline V gene. V was clipped by 7 bases and J by 1 base, with 10 bases between them. For the CDR3, the DNA is TGCGCCAGCACCCCCAGGATGAACACCGGGGAGCTGTTTTTT. Protein sequence: CASTPRMNTGELFF.

This clonotype was seen many times. The V call is TRBV25-1, the J call TRBJ2-1; 10 bases align to TRBD1. Looked up from germline, CDR1 is MGHDK and CDR2 is SYGVNS. The CDR3 covers 15 residues. Germline trimming cut 6 bases from V and 5 bases from J; bases unmatched to any gene: 7. This CDR3 is CASRNYGTGDNEQFF. The DNA of the CDR3 is TGTGCCAGCAGGAATTATGGGACAGGGGACAATGAGCAGTTCTTC.

The CDR3 region is CASSLGGVEETQYF. As DNA, the CDR3 is TGTGCCAGCAGCTTAGGCGGGGTAGAAGAGACCCAGTACTTC. V gene TRBV7-9 combines with J gene TRBJ2-5; possibly TRBD2 for D (6 bases). CDR1 SEHNR and CDR2 FQNEAQ come from the germline V gene (reference sequence). V was clipped by 1 base and J by 3 bases, with 9 bases between them. The CDR3 totals 14 residues.

This clonotype was counted only a few times. The chain carries TRBV11-3 and TRBJ2-3; 15 bases agree with TRBD2. There are 18 residues in the CDR3. J was trimmed by 2 bases and V by 5 bases; bases with no gene match: 8. Per the germline V gene, CDR1 is SGHNT and CDR2 is YENEEA. In DNA, the CDR3 is TGTGCCAGCAGCCTGGGACTAGCGGGGGGCCTCTTCACAGATACGCAGTATTTT. Translation gives CASSLGLAGGLFTDTQYF.

This clonotype was recorded many times. This chain joins TRBV7-2 and TRBJ2-3; no clear D. This CDR3 region has 14 residues. The ends were cut back, 5 bases at V and 6 bases at J, with 15 bases in the middle. Germline assignment: CDR1 SGHTA and CDR2 FQGNSA. CDR3: CASSPRASADTQYF. The CDR3 DNA follows: TGTGCCAGCAGCCCCCGAGCTTCGGCGGATACGCAGTATTTT.

The rearrangement joins TRBV24-1 to TRBJ1-1; 7 nucleotides match TRBD1. This CDR3 spans 12 amino acids. V lost 8 bases and J lost 6; bases outside the gene matches: 5. Germline loops: CDR1 KGHDR, CDR2 SFDVKD. The CDR3 region is CATIRGLAEAFF. The CDR3 DNA sequence: TGTGCCACCATTAGGGGGCTTGCTGAAGCTTTCTTT.

This clonotype was seen only a few times. The genes are TRBV6-4 and TRBJ2-1, with TRBD1 identical over 10 bases. The CDR3 is 15 residues long. The V gene end was trimmed by 8 bases and the J gene end by 4 bases; junction bases not matched to a gene: 8. Germline CDR1 reads MRHNA; CDR2 reads SNTAGT. Here the CDR3 reads CASRPGTGDYNEQFF. CDR3 nucleotide sequence: TGTGCCAGCCGACCTGGGACAGGGGATTACAATGAGCAGTTCTTC.

This clonotype was counted ten times or more. The V call is TRBV7-2, the J call TRBJ2-7, with TRBD2 matching 8 bases. Germline V CDR1 and CDR2: SGHTA, FQGNSA. After removal of 7 bases from V and 6 bases from J, the junction contained 5 bases not matched to a gene. The CDR3 covers 12 residues. CDR3 coding DNA: TGTGCCAGCACCGTCGCGGGGGGCGAGCAGTACTTC. Translation gives CASTVAGGEQYF.

This clonotype was detected only a few times. V and J are TRBV7-2 and TRBJ1-1, with D unclear. CDR3 size: 11 residues. In germline, CDR1 is SGHTA, CDR2 FQGNSA. The ends were cut back, 7 bases at V and 11 bases at J, with 14 bases in the middle. The CDR3 loop is CASTNTSPAFF. The CDR3 DNA reads TGTGCCAGCACGAACACATCCCCCGCTTTCTTT.

This clonotype was counted only a few times. The rearrangement links TRBV2 to TRBJ2-1, with 10 bases that match TRBD1. The junction had 3 bases not matched to a gene; V was cut back by 8 bases and J by 8 bases. Per the germline V gene, CDR1 is SNHLY and CDR2 is FYNNEI. CDR3 size: 12 residues. The CDR3 bases are TGTGCCAGCCGGGACAGGGGTGATGAGCAGTTCTTC. It translates to CASRDRGDEQFF.

This clonotype was detected a few times. The chain is built from TRBV5-1 and TRBJ2-7; TRBD2 matches 12 bases. J gave up 4 bases and V 0 bases, and 8 bases lay outside the gene matches. Germline lookup yields CDR1 SGHRS and CDR2 YFSETQ. The CDR3 totals 17 residues. CDR3 in amino acids: CASSLGGWGLAGYEQYF. CDR3 nucleotides: TGCGCCAGCAGCTTGGGAGGATGGGGACTAGCGGGTTACGAGCAGTACTTC.

The CDR3 sequence is CASSLLRDSGNTIYF. CDR3 coding DNA: TGTGCCAGCTCACTTCTCAGGGACTCTGGAAACACCATATATTTT. The J gene is TRBJ1-3, the V gene TRBV18; the D gene is possibly TRBD1 (5 bases). V was trimmed by 4 bases and J by 0 bases, leaving 10 bases between them. This CDR3 region has 15 residues. CDR1 KGHSH and CDR2 LQKENI come from the germline V gene.

This clonotype showed up just a few times. The chain employs TRBV18 and TRBJ2-3; 8 nucleotides agree with TRBD1. CDR3 length: 16 residues. The germline CDR1 and CDR2 sequences are KGHSH and LQKENI. The V segment lost 5 bases and the J segment 2 bases; nucleotides outside the gene matches: 9. The CDR3 nucleotides read TGTGCCAGCTCAGCCAGACCAGGGGGCTTCACAGATACGCAGTATTTT. Translating it yields CASSARPGGFTDTQYF.

This clonotype was counted at least ten times. V is TRBV7-9 and J is TRBJ2-2, with D possibly being TRBD2 (6 bases). This CDR3 is 16 amino acids long. Deletions cut 4 bases from V and 4 bases from J, with 16 bases between. The V gene's germline CDR1 is SEHNR and CDR2 FQNEAQ (reference sequence). The CDR3 protein is CASSSPSVAFTGELFF. CDR3 nucleotides: TGTGCCAGCAGCTCCCCTAGCGTAGCGTTCACCGGGGAGCTGTTTTTT. Complete variable domain (other parts from reference TRBV7-9 and TRBJ2-2): DTGVSQNPRHKITKRGQNVTFRCDPISEHNRLYWYRQTLGQGPEFLTYFQNEAQLEKSRLLSDRFSAERPKGSFSTLEIQRTEQGDSAMYLCASSSPSVAFTGELFFGEGSRLTVL.